The sequence of this T cell receptor (beta chain) was determined in a study of cytomegalovirus exposure and HLA in healthy donors. Study results and caveats: When analyzed later, a missense DCLRE1C variant was found to be linked to TCR beta V- and J-gene trimming.

On this clone itself: The antigen is unknown.

Germline-derived CDR1 and CDR2 are LNHDA and SQIVND (reference sequence). The ends were cut back, 3 bases at V and 2 bases at J, with 13 bases in the middle. CDR3 length: 15 amino acids. Vbeta (60) and Jbeta (13) primers were used in the PCR. Repertoires were generated with immunoSEQ multiplex PCR, while TCRdb's copy carries only in-frame clones and drops some. Here the sample table reports more than 110,000 clones. The receptor comes from a man aged 40-50 years in good health and CMV-seronegative. The chain combines TRBV19 with TRBJ1-2, with a weak D call TRBD1 (5 bases). Sequencing was carried out using PBMCs. For the CDR3, the DNA is TGTGCCAGTAGTATTACCTCTAGGGGAAACTATGGCTACACCTTC. Protein: CASSITSRGNYGYTF.